The 8 T cell receptor beta chains below all came from one sample that was sequenced in a study of blood T cell repertoires in COVID-19 (TCRdb year 2020). The library was obtained by the immunoSEQ multiplex PCR assay. TCRdb limited this immuneACCESS table to in-frame rearrangements with V and J called. A share of clones is missing; checked studies link under half to unresolved V genes, and the rest is unexplained. The sample profile shows approximately 130,000 clones; 70% to 90% of them were found once. The ten largest clones add up to roughly 12% of the sample. The source material was peripheral blood. All receptors derive from a human donor in a cohort sampled during active COVID-19.

This chain links TRBV10-1 with TRBJ2-3, with TRBD2 as a possible D gene (7 bases). This CDR3 is 16 amino acids long. The V gene lost 2 bases and the J gene lost 2 bases, with 14 bases spanning the gap. Germline CDR1 is WNHNN and CDR2 is SYGVQD (reference sequence). CDR3 amino acids: CASSEGGALPTDTQYF. The CDR3 region has the DNA TGCGCCAGCAGTGAGGGGGGGGCCCTCCCCACAGATACGCAGTATTTT.

The rearrangement joins TRBV4-1 to TRBJ1-5, with D possibly being TRBD1 (5 bases). The germline gives CDR1 MGHRA, CDR2 YSYEKL. This CDR3 is built from 15 residues. V lost 1 base and J 6 bases, leaving 13 bases between the germline ends. CDR3 DNA sequence: TGCGCCAGCAGCCAAGGACGGGGGGGTGGTCAGCCCCAGCATTTT. Encoded protein: CASSQGRGGGQPQHF.

This chain connects TRBV29-1 to TRBJ2-2; 8 bases agree with TRBD1. V shed 4 bases and J 6 bases; nucleotides not matched to a gene: 7. Germline CDR1 reads SQVTM; CDR2 reads ANQGSEA. CDR3 size: 14 residues. CDR3 loop: CSVVRTGYSGELFF. The CDR3 nucleotides read TGCAGCGTTGTACGGACAGGGTATTCCGGGGAGCTGTTTTTT.

The rearrangement joins TRBV5-1 to TRBJ2-2, with a possible D match to TRBD1 (6 bases). Germline loops: CDR1 SGHRS, CDR2 YFSETQ. Deletions cut 1 base from V and 3 bases from J, with 7 bases between. This CDR3 has 14 residues. In DNA form, the CDR3 reads TGCGCCAGCAGCTTGAACAGGGACACCGGGGAGCTGTTTTTT. Translating it yields CASSLNRDTGELFF.

The gene calls are TRBV30 and TRBJ2-1; weak D call: TRBD1 (5 bases). Trimming stripped 7 bases from V and 0 bases from J, with 13 bases between. The V gene's germline CDR1 is GTSNPN and CDR2 SVGIG (reference sequence). This CDR3 is 14 amino acids long. This CDR3 reads CALKQVSSYNEQFF. CDR3 in DNA: TGTGCCTTAAAACAGGTCAGCTCCTACAATGAGCAGTTCTTC.

This clone appeared once. The V call is TRBV2, the J call TRBJ1-1, with a tentative D call TRBD1 (5 bases). Per germline, CDR1 SNHLY and CDR2 FYNNEI. The CDR3 totals 15 residues. The V end was cut by 5 bases, the J end by 1 base, with 14 bases between. CDR3 amino acids: CASSFQGSSNTEAFF. The CDR3 DNA is TGTGCCAGCAGTTTCCAGGGCAGCTCGAACACTGAAGCTTTCTTT.

The chain employs TRBV11-3 and TRBJ2-1, with D possibly matching TRBD2 (6 bases). With 5 bases removed from V and 7 bases from J, the gap between germline ends came to 12 bases. The CDR3 has 13 amino acids. Germline V gene data show CDR1 as SGHNT and CDR2 as YENEEA. The CDR3 spells CASSAGPLNEQFF. In DNA form, the CDR3 reads TGTGCCAGCAGCGCGGGACCACTGAATGAGCAGTTCTTC.

This chain connects TRBV18 to TRBJ2-7, with D tentatively TRBD1 (6 bases). The CDR3 has 12 amino acids. With 4 bases removed from V and 6 bases from J, the gap between germline ends came to 10 bases. Germline V lookup: CDR1 KGHSH, CDR2 LQKENI. CDR3 protein: CASSLTGIEQYF. The CDR3 region has the DNA TGTGCCAGCTCACTTACAGGGATCGAGCAGTACTTC.